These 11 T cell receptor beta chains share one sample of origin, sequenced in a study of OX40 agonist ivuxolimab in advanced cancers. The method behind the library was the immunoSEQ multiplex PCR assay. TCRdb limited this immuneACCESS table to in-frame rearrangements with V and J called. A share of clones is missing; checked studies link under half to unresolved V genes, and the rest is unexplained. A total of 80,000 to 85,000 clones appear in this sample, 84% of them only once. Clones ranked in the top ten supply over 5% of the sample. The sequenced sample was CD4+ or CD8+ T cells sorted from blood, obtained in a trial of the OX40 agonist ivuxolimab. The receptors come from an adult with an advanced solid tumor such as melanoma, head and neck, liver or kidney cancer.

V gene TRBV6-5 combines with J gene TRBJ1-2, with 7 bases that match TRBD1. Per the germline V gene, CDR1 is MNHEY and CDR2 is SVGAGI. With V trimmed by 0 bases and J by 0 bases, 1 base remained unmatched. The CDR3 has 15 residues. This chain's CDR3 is CASSYSGTANYGYTF. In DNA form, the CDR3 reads TGTGCCAGCAGTTACTCCGGGACAGCTAACTATGGCTACACCTTC.

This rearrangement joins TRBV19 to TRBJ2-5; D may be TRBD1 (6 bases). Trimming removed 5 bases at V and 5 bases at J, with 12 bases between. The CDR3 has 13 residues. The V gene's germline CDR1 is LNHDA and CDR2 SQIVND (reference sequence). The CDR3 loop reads CASSLTGWETQYF. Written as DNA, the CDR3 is TGTGCCAGTAGTCTGACAGGTTGGGAGACCCAGTACTTC. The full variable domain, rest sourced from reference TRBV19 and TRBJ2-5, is DGGITQSPKYLFRKEGQNVTLSCEQNLNHDAMYWYRQDPGQGLRLIYYSQIVNDFQKGDIAEGYSVSREKKESFPLTVTSAQKNPTAFYLCASSLTGWETQYFGPGTRLLVL.

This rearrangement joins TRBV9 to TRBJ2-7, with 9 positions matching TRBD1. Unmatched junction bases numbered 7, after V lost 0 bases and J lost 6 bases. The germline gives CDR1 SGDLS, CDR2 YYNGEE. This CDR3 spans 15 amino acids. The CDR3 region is CASSVAPGQGSEQYF. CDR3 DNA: TGTGCCAGCAGCGTAGCTCCGGGACAGGGATCCGAGCAGTACTTC.

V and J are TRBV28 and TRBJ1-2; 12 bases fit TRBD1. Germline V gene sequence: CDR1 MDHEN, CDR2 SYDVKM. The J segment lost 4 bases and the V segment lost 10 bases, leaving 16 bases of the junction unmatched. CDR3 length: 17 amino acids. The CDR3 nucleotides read TGTGCCACCGACCTTAAGGGACAGGGGGCGGGGACCTATGGCTACACCTTC. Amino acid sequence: CATDLKGQGAGTYGYTF.

The CDR3 is CASPPDPGNIQYF. The CDR3 nucleotides are TGTGCCAGCCCACCGGACCCGGGAAACATTCAGTACTTC. The chain uses TRBV25-1 and TRBJ2-4; D gene uncertain. The CDR3 consists of 13 residues. The germline CDR1 and CDR2 sequences are MGHDK and SYGVNS. The V and J ends lost 8 bases and 6 bases respectively, with 14 bases between them.

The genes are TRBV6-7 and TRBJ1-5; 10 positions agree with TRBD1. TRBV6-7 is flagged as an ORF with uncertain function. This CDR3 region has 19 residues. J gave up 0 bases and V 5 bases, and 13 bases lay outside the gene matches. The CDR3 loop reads CASSKPGQGSVRSNQPQHF. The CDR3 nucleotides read TGTGCCAGCAGTAAACCGGGACAGGGGTCTGTCCGTAGCAATCAGCCCCAGCATTTT.

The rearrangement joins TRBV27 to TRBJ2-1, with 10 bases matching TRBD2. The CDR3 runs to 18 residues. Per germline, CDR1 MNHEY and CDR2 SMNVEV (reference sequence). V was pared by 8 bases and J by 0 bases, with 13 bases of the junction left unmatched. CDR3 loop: CASRMDRAGGSSYNEQFF. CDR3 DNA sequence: TGTGCCAGCCGGATGGATCGAGCGGGGGGGAGCTCCTACAATGAGCAGTTCTTC.

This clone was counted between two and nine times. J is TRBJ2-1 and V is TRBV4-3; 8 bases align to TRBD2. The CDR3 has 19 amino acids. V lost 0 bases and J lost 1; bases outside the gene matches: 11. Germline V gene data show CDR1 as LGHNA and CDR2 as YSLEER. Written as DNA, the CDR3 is TGCGCCAGCAGCCAAGAGACTAGCGTAAATAGACCTTCCTACAATGAGCAGTTCTTC. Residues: CASSQETSVNRPSYNEQFF.

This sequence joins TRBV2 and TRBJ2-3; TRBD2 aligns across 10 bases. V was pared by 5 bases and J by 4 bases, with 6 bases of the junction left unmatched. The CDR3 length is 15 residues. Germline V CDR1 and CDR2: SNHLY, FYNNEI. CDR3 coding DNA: TGTGCCAGCAGTAAACTAGCGGGGAACCCAGATACGCAGTATTTT. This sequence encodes CASSKLAGNPDTQYF.

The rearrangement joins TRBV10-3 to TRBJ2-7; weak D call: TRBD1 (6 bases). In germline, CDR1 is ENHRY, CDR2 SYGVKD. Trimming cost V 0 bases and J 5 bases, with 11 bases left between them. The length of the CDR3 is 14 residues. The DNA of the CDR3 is TGTGCCATCAGTGAGTCAGGGCAGGGGAACGAGCAGTACGTC. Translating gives CAISESGQGNEQYV.

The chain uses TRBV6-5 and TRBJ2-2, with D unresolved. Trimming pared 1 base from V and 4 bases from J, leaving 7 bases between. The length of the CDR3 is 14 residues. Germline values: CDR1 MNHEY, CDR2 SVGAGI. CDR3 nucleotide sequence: TGTGCCAGCAGTTACTTGGCAGGCACCGGGGAGCTGTTTTTT. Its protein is CASSYLAGTGELFF.